The 16 T cell receptor beta chains reported below all come from one sample, sequenced in a study of long-term antiretroviral therapy in people with HIV. The assay used was immunoSEQ (version v3.0), run at survey level. This table comes from immunoSEQ multiplex PCR, and its TCRdb copy is limited to in-frame clones, with some not included. The repertoire includes under 45,000 clones, around four fifths of them detected once, and 6.2% sits in the top ten. The input for sequencing was unsorted PBMCs, taken 1 year after starting antiretroviral therapy. These receptors all stem from a man between 18 and 29 years old with HIV.

The chain has TRBV4-1 and TRBJ2-7; no clear D gene. This CDR3 contains 14 residues. The germline gives CDR1 MGHRA, CDR2 YSYEKL. The V and J ends lost 2 bases and 2 bases respectively, with 10 bases between them. The CDR3 here is CASSQKAPTYEQYF. The CDR3 nucleotides read TGCGCCAGCAGCCAAAAGGCCCCAACCTACGAGCAGTACTTC.

V is TRBV19 and J is TRBJ1-2; 7 nucleotides agree with TRBD1. Trimming took 2 bases from V and 4 from J; bases not matched to a gene: 7. CDR3 length: 15 amino acids. The germline V gene has CDR1 LNHDA and CDR2 SQIVND (reference sequence). The DNA for the CDR3 is TGTGCCAGTAGTATAACGCAGGGGGGTCTCTATGGCTACACCTTC. It codes for CASSITQGGLYGYTF.

The gene calls are TRBV7-9 and TRBJ2-7; TRBD1 is a possible D gene (5 bases). CDR1 and CDR2 (germline): SEHNR, FQNEAQ (reference sequence). V was cut by 5 bases and J by 4 bases, with 18 bases left in between. The CDR3 has 15 residues. CDR3 in DNA: TGTGCCAGCAGCCCTACAGGTGCGGCGTTTTACGAGCAGTACTTC. The encoded protein is CASSPTGAAFYEQYF.

The V and J genes are TRBV6-1 and TRBJ2-4; 8 bases agree with TRBD1. Trimming cost V 3 bases and J 3 bases; bases outside gene matches: 1. CDR1 and CDR2 from the germline V gene are MNHNS and SASEGT. There are 14 residues in the CDR3. For the CDR3, the DNA is TGTGCCAGCAGTGACGGGACAGGCAAAAACATTCAGTACTTC. Translated, it gives CASSDGTGKNIQYF.

This clone showed up just once. The chain is built from TRBV6-1 and TRBJ1-1; no clear D gene. This CDR3 is built from 14 residues. Germline V gives CDR1 MNHNS, CDR2 SASEGT. The V and J ends lost 8 bases and 1 base respectively, with 14 bases between them. CDR3 region: CASRSSLGNTEAFF. As DNA, the CDR3 is TGTGCCAGCCGCTCCAGTTTGGGGAACACTGAAGCTTTCTTT.

This sequence joins TRBV7-3 and TRBJ2-7; the match to TRBD2 covers 7 bases. Losses at the gene ends were 3 bases for V and 5 bases for J; bases not matched to a gene: 10. Germline V lookup: CDR1 SGHTA, CDR2 FQGTGA. The CDR3 length is 15 residues. DNA of the CDR3: TGTGCCAGCAGCTTCCTACCTCGGGAGGTCGACGAGCAGTACTTC. Translated, it gives CASSFLPREVDEQYF.

This clone was observed a few times. The chain carries TRBV15 and TRBJ1-5, with D hard to call. V lost 1 base to trimming and J lost 6 bases, with 10 bases between them. This CDR3 has 14 amino acids. CDR1 is LNHNV and CDR2 is YYDKDF in the germline V gene (reference sequence). This chain's CDR3 is CATSRGSGGQPQHF. CDR3 sequence (DNA): TGTGCCACCAGCAGAGGCTCAGGAGGTCAGCCCCAGCATTTT.

The chain recombines TRBV25-1 with TRBJ1-2; TRBD1 matches at 11 bases. The CDR3 extends over 15 amino acids. The trim removed 6 bases at V and 6 bases at J, leaving 9 bases unmatched. Germline CDR1 MGHDK, CDR2 SYGVNS. In DNA form, the CDR3 reads TGTGCCAGCAGCCGCCCGGACAGGGGGCTTGATGGCTACACCTTC. The encoded protein is CASSRPDRGLDGYTF.

This chain links TRBV19 with TRBJ2-1; D ambiguous. CDR1 is LNHDA, CDR2 SQIVND, per germline (reference sequence). With 6 bases removed from V and 4 bases from J, the gap between germline ends came to 16 bases. This CDR3 contains 15 residues. The CDR3 DNA follows: TGTGCCAGTAGAAGTGGGGTAGGTTTTTACAATGAGCAGTTCTTC. Protein sequence: CASRSGVGFYNEQFF.

This clone appeared a few times. The genes are TRBV10-1 and TRBJ2-1, with unresolved D. In germline, CDR1 is WNHNN, CDR2 SYGVQD (reference sequence). The CDR3 covers 14 residues. V was pared by 6 bases and J by 4 bases, with 13 bases between. CDR3 protein: CASSQSGLYNEQFF. The DNA for the CDR3 is TGCGCCAGCAGCCAAAGTGGTCTTTACAATGAGCAGTTCTTC.

J is TRBJ1-6 and V is TRBV14; no clear D gene. V was shortened by 4 bases and J by 5 bases, with 9 bases between the two germline ends. This CDR3 contains 14 residues. Germline V CDR1 and CDR2: SGHDN, FVKESK. Here the CDR3 DNA reads TGTGCCAGCAGCCGGGTTGTGGATAATTCACCCCTCCACTTT. It translates to CASSRVVDNSPLHF.

The chain is built from TRBV9 and TRBJ1-2, with 8 bases matching TRBD1. CDR3 length: 14 residues. V was pared by 4 bases and J by 4 bases, with 6 bases of the junction left unmatched. CDR1 is SGDLS, CDR2 YYNGEE, per germline. As DNA, the CDR3 is TGTGCCAGCAGCCTGGGACAGGACCGCTATGGCTACACCTTC. Protein product: CASSLGQDRYGYTF.

This rearrangement joins TRBV6-1 to TRBJ1-2, with a possible D match to TRBD1 (5 bases). V was shortened by 1 base and J by 4 bases, with 13 bases between the two germline ends. The CDR3 covers 15 residues. Germline-derived CDR1 and CDR2 are MNHNS and SASEGT. CDR3 sequence: CASSEGEGTIYGYTF. For the CDR3, the DNA is TGTGCCAGCAGTGAAGGCGAAGGGACCATCTATGGCTACACCTTC.

This sequence joins TRBV25-1 and TRBJ2-1; D perhaps matches TRBD1 (8 bases). This CDR3 region has 16 residues. Germline-derived CDR1 and CDR2 are MGHDK and SYGVNS. V lost 4 bases to trimming and J lost 2 bases, with 15 bases between them. The CDR3 protein is CASSALQGGTYNEQFF. The CDR3 region has the DNA TGTGCCAGCAGTGCCTTACAGGGGGGGACCTACAATGAGCAGTTCTTC.

The genes are TRBV29-1 and TRBJ1-2, with 8 bases identical to TRBD1. Looked up from germline, CDR1 is SQVTM and CDR2 is ANQGSEA. This CDR3 region has 13 residues. The trim removed 4 bases at V and 3 bases at J, leaving 4 bases unmatched. The CDR3 spells CSVAGGEDYGYTF. Written as DNA, the CDR3 is TGCAGCGTTGCAGGGGGCGAAGACTATGGCTACACCTTC.

The chain uses TRBV5-6 and TRBJ2-7; D gene unclear. The CDR3 extends over 12 amino acids. V was trimmed by 3 bases and J by 6 bases, leaving 10 bases between them. Germline CDR1 SGHDT, CDR2 YYEEEE. This CDR3 is CASSSELVEQYF. As DNA, the CDR3 is TGTGCCAGCAGCTCCGAGCTGGTCGAGCAGTACTTC.